This T cell receptor beta chain was documented in a study of blood T cell repertoires in COVID-19. The authors' processing: By means of reference gene primer amplification, nucleated cell counts were estimated. Clones were read by immunoSEQ multiplex PCR, and TCRdb kept only the in-frame ones, dropping some. V and J calls plus clone size are reproduced from that table; the DNA served to infer D and trimming. The sample yields around 39,000 clones, 90% seen once. The CDR3 covers 15 residues. V lost 1 base and J lost 0, with 7 bases in between. Germline V CDR1 and CDR2: SGHRS, YFSETQ. This clone was counted a few times.

Specimen: peripheral blood. The origin of this receptor is a man between 65 and 80 years old with acute or convalescent COVID-19. V gene TRBV5-1 combines with J gene TRBJ1-4; D ambiguous. In DNA, the CDR3 is TGCGCCAGCAGCTTGCTGGGAGCAACTAATGAAAAACTGTTTTTT. This sequence encodes CASSLLGATNEKLFF. Looking up the rest from reference TRBV5-1 and TRBJ1-4 gives the full variable domain: KAGVTQTPRYLIKTRGQQVTLSCSPISGHRSVSWYQQTPGQGLQFLFEYFSETQRNKGNFPGRFSGRQFSNSRSEMNVSTLELGDSALYLCASSLLGATNEKLFFGSGTQLSVL.